This TCR beta chain originates from a study of T-cell reconstitution after alpha-beta-depleted transplantation in children. Germline values: CDR1 SQVTM, CDR2 ANQGSEA. The CDR3 runs to 12 residues. V lost 6 bases to trimming and J lost 0 bases, with 8 bases between them. The table lists this clonotype with many counts. Its matching antigen is unknown. The TCRbeta library was prepared with unique molecular identifiers. TCRdb re-analysed the PCR reads in MiXCR, keeping a single row per CDR3 protein. Found here are around 670,000 distinct CDR3 sequences, 10% to 15% of them singletons; the top ten hold 0.79%. Study outcomes and limitations: One year after transplant, T-cell counts and diversity came mostly from newly produced T cells. About two months after transplant, alpha-beta T cells reportedly came from several hundred expanded graft clones.

This clonotype originated in a girl aged 2 to 9 with congenital amegakaryocytic thrombocytopenia, due to receive a stem cell transplant. Sequencing was performed on PBMCs, taken before TCRalphabeta/CD19-depleted stem cell transplant. The rearrangement uses TRBV29-1 and TRBJ1-1; tentatively, D is TRBD1 (6 bases). This CDR3 reads CSVGTMNTEAFF. DNA for the CDR3: TGCAGCGTGGGGACAATGAACACTGAAGCTTTCTTT.